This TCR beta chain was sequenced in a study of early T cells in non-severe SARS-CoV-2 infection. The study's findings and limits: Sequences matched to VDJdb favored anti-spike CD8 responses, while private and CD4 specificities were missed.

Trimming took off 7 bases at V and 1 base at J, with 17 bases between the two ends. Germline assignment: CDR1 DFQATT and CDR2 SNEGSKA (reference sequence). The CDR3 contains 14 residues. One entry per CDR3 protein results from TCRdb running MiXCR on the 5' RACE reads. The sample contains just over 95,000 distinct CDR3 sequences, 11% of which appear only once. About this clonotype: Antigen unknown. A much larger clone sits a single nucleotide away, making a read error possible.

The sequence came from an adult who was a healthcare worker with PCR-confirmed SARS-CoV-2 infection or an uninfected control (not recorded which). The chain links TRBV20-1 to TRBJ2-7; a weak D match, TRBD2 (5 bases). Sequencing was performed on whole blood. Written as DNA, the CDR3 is TGCAGTGGTACCCGGGTCGGGGTTTCCTACGAGCAGTACTTC. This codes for CSGTRVGVSYEQYF.